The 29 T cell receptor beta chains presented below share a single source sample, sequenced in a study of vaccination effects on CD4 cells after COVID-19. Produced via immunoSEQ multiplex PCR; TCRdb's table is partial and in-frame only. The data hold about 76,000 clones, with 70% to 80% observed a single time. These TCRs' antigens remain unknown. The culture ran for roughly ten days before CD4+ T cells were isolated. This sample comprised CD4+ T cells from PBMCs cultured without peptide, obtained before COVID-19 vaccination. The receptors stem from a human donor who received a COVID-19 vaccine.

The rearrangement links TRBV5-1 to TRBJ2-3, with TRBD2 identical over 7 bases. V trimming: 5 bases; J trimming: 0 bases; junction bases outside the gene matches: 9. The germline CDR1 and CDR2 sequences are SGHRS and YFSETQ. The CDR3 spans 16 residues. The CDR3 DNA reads TGCGCCAGCAGTTCCAGGGACTATATTAGCACAGATACGCAGTATTTT. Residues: CASSSRDYISTDTQYF.

CDR3 amino acids: CASSDFRGGRIGEQFF. The DNA for the CDR3 is TGTGCCAGCAGTGATTTTCGGGGGGGCCGTATCGGTGAGCAGTTCTTC. This rearrangement joins TRBV2 to TRBJ2-1, with 8 bases aligning to TRBD2. Germline values: CDR1 SNHLY, CDR2 FYNNEI. V was pared by 3 bases and J by 9 bases, with 13 bases of the junction left unmatched. The CDR3 contains 16 residues.

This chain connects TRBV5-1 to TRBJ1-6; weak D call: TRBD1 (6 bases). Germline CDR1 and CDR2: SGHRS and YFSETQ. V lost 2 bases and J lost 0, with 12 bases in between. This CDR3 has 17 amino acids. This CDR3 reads CASSFTRTDSYNSPLHF. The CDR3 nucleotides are TGCGCCAGCAGCTTTACCCGGACAGACTCCTATAATTCACCCCTCCACTTT.

As DNA, the CDR3 is TGTGCCAGCAGCAACGGGACAGGGGTCATGAACACTGAAGCTTTCTTT. Its translation: CASSNGTGVMNTEAFF. The chain joins TRBV21-1 to TRBJ1-1; whether TRBD1, the table's D call, matches the DNA was not checked. TRBV21-1 is recorded as a pseudogene. This CDR3 region has 16 residues.

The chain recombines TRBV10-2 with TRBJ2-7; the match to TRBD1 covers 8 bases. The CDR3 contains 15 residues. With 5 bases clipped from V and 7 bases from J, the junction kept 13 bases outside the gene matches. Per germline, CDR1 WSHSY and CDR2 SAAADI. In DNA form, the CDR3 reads TGCGCCAGCAGTCGAGGACAGGGAGTATCGGGGGAGCAGTACGTC. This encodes CASSRGQGVSGEQYV.

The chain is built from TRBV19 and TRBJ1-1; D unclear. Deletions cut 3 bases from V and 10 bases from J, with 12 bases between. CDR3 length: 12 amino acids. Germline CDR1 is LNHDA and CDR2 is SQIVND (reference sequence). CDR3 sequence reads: CASSIPGSRAFF. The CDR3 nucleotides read TGTGCCAGTAGTATTCCCGGGTCGCGAGCTTTCTTT.

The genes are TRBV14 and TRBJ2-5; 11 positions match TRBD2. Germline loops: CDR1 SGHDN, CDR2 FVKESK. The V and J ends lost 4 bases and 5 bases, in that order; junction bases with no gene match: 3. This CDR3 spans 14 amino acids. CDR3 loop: CASSLWTSGETQYF. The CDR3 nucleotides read TGTGCCAGCAGCCTTTGGACTAGCGGGGAGACCCAGTACTTC.

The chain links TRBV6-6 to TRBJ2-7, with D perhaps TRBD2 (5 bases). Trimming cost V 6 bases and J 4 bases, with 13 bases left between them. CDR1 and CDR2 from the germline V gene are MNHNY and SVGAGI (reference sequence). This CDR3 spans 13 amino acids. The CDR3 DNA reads TGTGCCAGCAGGTCACTAGGGTCGTACGAGCAGTACGTC. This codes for CASRSLGSYEQYV.

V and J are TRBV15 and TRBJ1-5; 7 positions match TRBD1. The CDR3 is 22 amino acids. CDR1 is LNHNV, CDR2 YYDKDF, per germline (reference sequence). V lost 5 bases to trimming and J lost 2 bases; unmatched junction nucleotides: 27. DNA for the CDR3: TGTGCCACCAGCCTAAAAGACAGGGTAGAAGAGATTTGGGGACGGGGCAATCAGCCCCAGCATTTT. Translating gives CATSLKDRVEEIWGRGNQPQHF.

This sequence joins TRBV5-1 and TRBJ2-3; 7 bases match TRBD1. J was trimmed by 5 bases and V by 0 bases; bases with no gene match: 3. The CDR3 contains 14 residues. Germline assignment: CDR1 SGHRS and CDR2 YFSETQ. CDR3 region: CASSLVQGKDTQYF. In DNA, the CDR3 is TGCGCCAGCAGCTTGGTACAGGGGAAAGATACGCAGTATTTT.

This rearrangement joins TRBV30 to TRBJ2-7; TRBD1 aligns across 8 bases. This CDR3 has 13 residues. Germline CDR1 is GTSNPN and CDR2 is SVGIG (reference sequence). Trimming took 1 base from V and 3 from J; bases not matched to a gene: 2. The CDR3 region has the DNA TGTGCCTGGAGTGGAGACAGGGGCTACGAGCAGTACGTC. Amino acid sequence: CAWSGDRGYEQYV.

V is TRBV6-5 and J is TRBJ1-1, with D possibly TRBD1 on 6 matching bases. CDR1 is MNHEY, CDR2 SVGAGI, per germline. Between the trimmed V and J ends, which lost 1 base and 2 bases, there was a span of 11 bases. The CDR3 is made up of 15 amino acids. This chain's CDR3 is CASSYFPGQNTEAFF. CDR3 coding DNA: TGTGCCAGCAGTTACTTCCCGGGACAAAACACTGAAGCTTTCTTT.

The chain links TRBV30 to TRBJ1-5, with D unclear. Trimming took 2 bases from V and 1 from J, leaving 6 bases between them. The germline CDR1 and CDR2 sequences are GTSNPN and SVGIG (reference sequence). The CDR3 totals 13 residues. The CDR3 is CAWSILSNQPQHF. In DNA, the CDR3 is TGTGCCTGGAGTATTCTGAGCAATCAGCCCCAGCATTTT.

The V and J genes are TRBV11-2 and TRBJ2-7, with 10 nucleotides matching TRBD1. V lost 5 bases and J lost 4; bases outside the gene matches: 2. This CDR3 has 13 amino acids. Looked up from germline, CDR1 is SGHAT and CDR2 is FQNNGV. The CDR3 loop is CASSQDRGYEQYV. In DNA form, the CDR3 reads TGTGCCAGCAGCCAGGACAGGGGGTACGAGCAGTACGTC.

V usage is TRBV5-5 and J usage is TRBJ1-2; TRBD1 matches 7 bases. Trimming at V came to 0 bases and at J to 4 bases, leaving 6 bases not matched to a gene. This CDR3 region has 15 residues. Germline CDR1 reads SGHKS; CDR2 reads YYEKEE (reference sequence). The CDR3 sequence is CASSLAGTVPYGYTF. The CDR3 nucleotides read TGTGCCAGCAGCTTGGCGGGGACAGTACCCTATGGCTACACCTTC.

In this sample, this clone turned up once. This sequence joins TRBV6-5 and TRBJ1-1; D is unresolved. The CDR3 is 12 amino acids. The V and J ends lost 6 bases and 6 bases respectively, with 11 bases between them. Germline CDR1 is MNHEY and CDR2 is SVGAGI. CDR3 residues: CASSGSVAEAFF. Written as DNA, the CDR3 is TGTGCCAGCAGCGGCTCTGTCGCTGAAGCTTTCTTT.

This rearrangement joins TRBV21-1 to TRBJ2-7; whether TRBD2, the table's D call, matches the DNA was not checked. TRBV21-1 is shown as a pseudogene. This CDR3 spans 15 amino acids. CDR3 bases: TGTGCCAGCAGCAAAGGAGGATCCGGGATTCGCGAGCAGTACGTC. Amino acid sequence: CASSKGGSGIREQYV.

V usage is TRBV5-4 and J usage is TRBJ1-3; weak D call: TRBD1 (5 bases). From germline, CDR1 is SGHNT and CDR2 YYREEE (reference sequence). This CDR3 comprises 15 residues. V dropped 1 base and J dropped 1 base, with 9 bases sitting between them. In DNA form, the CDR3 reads TGTGCCAGCAGCTTGAGGGGTAGTTCTGGAAACACCATATATTTT. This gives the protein CASSLRGSSGNTIYF.

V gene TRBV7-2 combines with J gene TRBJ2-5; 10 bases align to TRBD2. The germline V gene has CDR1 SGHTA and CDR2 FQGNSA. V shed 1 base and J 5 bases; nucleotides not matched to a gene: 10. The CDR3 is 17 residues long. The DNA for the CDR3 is TGTGCCAGCAGCTTAGGCTCCAGCGGGGGGGCCTGGGAGACCCAGTACTTC. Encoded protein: CASSLGSSGGAWETQYF. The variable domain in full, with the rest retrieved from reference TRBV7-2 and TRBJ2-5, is GAGVSQSPSNKVTEKGKDVELRCDPISGHTALYWYRQSLGQGLEFLIYFQGNSAPDKSGLPSDRFSAERTGGSVSTLTIQRTQQEDSAVYLCASSLGSSGGAWETQYFGPGTRLLVL.

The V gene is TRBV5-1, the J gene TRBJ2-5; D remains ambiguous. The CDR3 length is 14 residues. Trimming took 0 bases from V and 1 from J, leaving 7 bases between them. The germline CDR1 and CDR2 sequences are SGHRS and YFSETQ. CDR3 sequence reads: CASSLVASQETQYF. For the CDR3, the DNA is TGCGCCAGCAGCTTGGTGGCTAGCCAAGAGACCCAGTACTTC. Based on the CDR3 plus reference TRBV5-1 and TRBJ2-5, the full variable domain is KAGVTQTPRYLIKTRGQQVTLSCSPISGHRSVSWYQQTPGQGLQFLFEYFSETQRNKGNFPGRFSGRQFSNSRSEMNVSTLELGDSALYLCASSLVASQETQYFGPGTRLLVL.

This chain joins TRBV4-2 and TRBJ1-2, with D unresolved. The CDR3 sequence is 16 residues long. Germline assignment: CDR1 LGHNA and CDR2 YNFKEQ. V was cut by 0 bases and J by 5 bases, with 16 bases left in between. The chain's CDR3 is CASSQDSAAIRYGYTF. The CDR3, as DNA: TGTGCCAGCAGCCAAGATTCGGCAGCAATCCGTTATGGCTACACCTTC.

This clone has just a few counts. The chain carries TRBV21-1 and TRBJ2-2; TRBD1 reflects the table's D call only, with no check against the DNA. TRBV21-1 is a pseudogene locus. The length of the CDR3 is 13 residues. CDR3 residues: CASSATGAGELFF. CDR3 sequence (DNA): TGTGCCAGCAGTGCCACAGGGGCCGGGGAGCTGTTTTTT.

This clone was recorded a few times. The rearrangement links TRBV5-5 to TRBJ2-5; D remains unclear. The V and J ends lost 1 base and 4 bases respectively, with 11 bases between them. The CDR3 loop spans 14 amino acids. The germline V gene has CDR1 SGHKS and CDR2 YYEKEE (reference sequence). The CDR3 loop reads CASSLYLLGETQYF. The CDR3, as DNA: TGTGCCAGCAGCTTGTATCTGTTAGGAGAGACCCAGTACTTC.

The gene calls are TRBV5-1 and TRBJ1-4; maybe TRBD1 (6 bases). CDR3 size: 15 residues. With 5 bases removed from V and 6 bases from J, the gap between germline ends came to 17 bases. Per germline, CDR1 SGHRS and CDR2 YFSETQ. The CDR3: CASSPRTGNDEKLFF. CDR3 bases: TGCGCCAGCAGTCCCCGTACAGGGAATGATGAAAAACTGTTTTTT.

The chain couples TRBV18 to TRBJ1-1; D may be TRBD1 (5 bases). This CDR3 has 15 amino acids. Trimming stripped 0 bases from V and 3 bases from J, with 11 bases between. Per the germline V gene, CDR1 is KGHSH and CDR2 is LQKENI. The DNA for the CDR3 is TGTGCCAGCTCACCACCAAGCAGGGCCGACACTGAAGCTTTCTTT. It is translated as CASSPPSRADTEAFF. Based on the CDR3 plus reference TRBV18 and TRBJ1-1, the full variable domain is NAGVMQNPRHLVRRRGQEARLRCSPMKGHSHVYWYRQLPEEGLKFMVYLQKENIIDESGMPKERFSAEFPKEGPSILRIQQVVRGDSAAYFCASSPPSRADTEAFFGQGTRLTVV.

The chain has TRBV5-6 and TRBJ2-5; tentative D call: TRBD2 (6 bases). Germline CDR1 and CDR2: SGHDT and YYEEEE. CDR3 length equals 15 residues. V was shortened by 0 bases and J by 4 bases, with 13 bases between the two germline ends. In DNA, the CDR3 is TGTGCCAGCAGCTTGGCGGGGGTGACCAGAGAGACCCAGTACTTC. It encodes CASSLAGVTRETQYF.

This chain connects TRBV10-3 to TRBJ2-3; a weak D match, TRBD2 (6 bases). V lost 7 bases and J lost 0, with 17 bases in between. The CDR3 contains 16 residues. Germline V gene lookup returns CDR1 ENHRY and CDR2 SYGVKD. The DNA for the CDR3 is TGTGCCATCACCACAGGCCCCGGGACTAGCACAGATACGCAGTATTTT. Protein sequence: CAITTGPGTSTDTQYF.

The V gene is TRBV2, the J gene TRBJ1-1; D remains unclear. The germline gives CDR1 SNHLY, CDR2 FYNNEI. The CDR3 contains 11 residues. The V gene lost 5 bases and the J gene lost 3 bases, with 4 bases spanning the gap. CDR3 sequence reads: CASSRDTEAFF. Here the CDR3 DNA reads TGTGCCAGCAGTCGGGACACTGAAGCTTTCTTT.

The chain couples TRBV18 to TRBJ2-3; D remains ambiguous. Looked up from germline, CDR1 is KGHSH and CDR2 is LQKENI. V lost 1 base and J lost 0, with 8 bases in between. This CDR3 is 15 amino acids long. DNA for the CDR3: TGTGCCAGCTCACCACTAGACGGGAGCACAGATACGCAGTATTTT. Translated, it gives CASSPLDGSTDTQYF.